The source of this TCR beta chain is a study of multiple sclerosis patients with progressive multifocal leukoencephalopathy. Findings and limits, study-wide: Findings may reflect JC virus infection or just general immunocompromise.

Regarding time point: before natalizumab initiation. Every listed patient previously received interferon beta; all PML patients were women. Generated by immunoSEQ multiplex PCR, the TCRdb table keeps only in-frame clones and is missing some. The sample has 25,000 to 35,000 clones, 85% to 95% seen once. To note about this clone: The antigen remains unidentified.

With 3 bases clipped from V and 4 bases from J, the junction kept 10 bases outside the gene matches. This CDR3 comprises 16 residues. CDR1 and CDR2 from the germline V gene are LNHNV and YYDKDF (reference sequence). V and J are TRBV15 and TRBJ2-3, with 7 bases aligning to TRBD2. Sequencing used PBMCs. The TCR originated in a man between 25 and 39 years old with multiple sclerosis. CDR3 bases: TGTGCCACCAGCAGGGAAAGCGCGGGAGCCCCAGATACGCAGTATTTT. Translation: CATSRESAGAPDTQYF.